This T cell receptor beta chain appears in the sequencing data of a study of shared clonotypes between healthy human individuals (dated by TCRdb to the early 2020s). Regarding the research as a whole: The cohort comprised a couple of women and a few men aged 18 to 49 years. For each donor, CD4 naive and CD4 memory were each run on three plates, CD8 naive on two plates, and CD8 memory on one plate. To estimate repertoire size and how much clonotype sharing occurs between individuals, the study deeply sequenced the blood TCR repertoires of five healthy adults. Libraries were prepared and TCR repertoires were sequenced by different laboratories using diverse techniques, in order to increase sequencing depth and limit assay-specific biases. Each donor's leukapheresis produced roughly between roughly 0.85 and 9 billion PBMCs.

This clone appeared once. Its antigen is unknown. No base-level quality is on record; no much larger clone is a single base apart. Per the germline V gene, SGHDN is the CDR1 and FVKESK is the CDR2. The cysteine opens and the phenylalanine closes a CDR3 of 16 amino acids. Here the CDR3 DNA is all that survives: 48 bases in frame from base 1. V loses 3 bases at its end and J loses 0 bases; junction bases beyond the gene matches: 6. Broader findings and caveats from the paper: Higher generation probabilities were observed for clonotypes shared by all four sorted-subset donors than for non-shared clonotypes. Only blood was sampled, and tissue TCR repertoires likely differ from those in blood. Based on pairwise subsampling, the degree of clonotype sharing among donors was expected to be affected by sequencing depth. Because the study included a small number of donors, the genetic and exposure-history diversity represented was limited. Sharing across a few donors was observed for approximately 5% of naive CD4, 3% to 3.5% of naive CD8, 2% to 2.5% of memory CD4, and about 0.4% of memory CD8 clonotypes. Naive subsets generally had larger estimated clonotype richness than memory subsets did. Incomplete sequencing was indicated by rarefaction of sorted-subset datasets, despite the large sequencing depth.

Healthy HIV-negative adults with no recently reported acute infections or vaccinations were included as donors. Only Caucasian adults living in Nashville, Tennessee, USA were represented among the donors. Magnetic negative selection was used to enrich CD4+ T cells, after which naive cells were positively selected on CD45RA and the negative fraction became the memory subset. Blood was collected by leukapheresis, and PBMCs were isolated by Ficoll-Histopaque density gradient centrifugation and then cryopreserved in liquid nitrogen vapor phase. Analytical flow cytometry was used to check the purity and quantity of each magnetically sorted T cell population. Genomic DNA was isolated from every sorted fraction and measured by UV absorbance on a Nanodrop 2000c. TCR CDR3 regions were amplified from genomic DNA by multiplex PCR using the deep immunoSEQ assay. Extracted genomic DNA from each cell subset was spread evenly across all wells of several immunoSEQ 96-well plates, with each plate serving as a replicate. For sorted subsets, 200 ng of genomic DNA, equivalent to 25,000 to 30,000 T cell genomes, went into each replicate PCR. Purified libraries were measured with a Qubit 3.0 fluorometer, size-checked on a Bioanalyzer 2100, and measured again with the KAPA Library Quantification kit. A separate single-read 150-cycle Illumina NextSeq 550 flow cell was used to sequence each immunoSEQ 96-well plate. The original pipeline was this. The immunoSEQ output contained only junctional sequences without quality scores, so filtering could not match that applied to full-length reads. To assign V/J genes and CDR3, sequences were annotated using PyIR, a Python wrapper for IgBLAST v1.9, with IMGT germline references. Any read was removed if the V/J assignment was weak (E-value above 1e-6), the CDR3 was missing, or the read contained stop codons, out-of-frame junctions, or ambiguous translated residues. A V3J clonotype was defined by an identical inferred V gene, J gene, and CDR3 amino acid sequence. Percentage overlap between repertoires was computed as shared unique clonotypes divided by the size of the smaller repertoire. RTK rarefaction, the Chao1 estimator, and Recon v2.1 estimates of unobserved clonotypes were used to assess repertoire richness. Generation probabilities were computed with OLGA for all TCRbeta clonotypes obtained by the gDNA method from a handful of donors. TCRdb limited this immuneACCESS table to in-frame rearrangements with V and J called. A share of clones is missing; checked studies link under half to unresolved V genes, and the rest is unexplained. V and J calls plus clone size are reproduced from that table; the DNA served to infer D and trimming. The sample contains about 1.1 million clones, 75% to 85% of them found a single time. The ten most abundant clones make up roughly 0.55% of the sample.

The sequenced sample was memory CD4+ T cells from PBMCs. This specimen's cell subset or site label, per the study, means: CD45RA-negative fraction. Recombination linked TRBV14 to TRBJ2-7; 9 nucleotides in the junction match TRBD2. This TCR derives from a man younger than 35 in good health. Some clones in this sample may be carry-over from other donors' samples. The bases are TGTGCCAGCAGCCAGGGACCTAGCGGGAACTCCTACGAGCAGTACTTC. Its product reads: CASSQGPSGNSYEQYF.